Shown below are 9 T cell receptor beta chains from a single sample sequenced in a study of regulatory T cells in long-lasting Graves disease. Arm-PCR of CDR3 regions and iRepertoire HTBI primers were used to build TCR beta libraries. TCRdb redid the calling of the multiplex PCR reads with MiXCR, one entry per CDR3 protein. The sample lists approximately 400,000 distinct CDR3 sequences; roughly 23% were seen once. Indicated time point: persistent/refractory GD, antithyroid drugs over 5 years with positive TRAb. RNA from PBMCs was the source of the TCR library. Sequenced here: peripheral blood mononuclear cells (PBMCs), sampled when the disease was refractory, from a patient treated with antithyroid drugs. Source of these receptors: a woman in her 40s with Graves disease.

This clonotype was counted only a few times. The V and J genes are TRBV12-3 or TRBV12-4 and TRBJ2-1; D gene uncertain. The CDR3 sequence is 15 residues long. V was clipped by 5 bases and J by 0 bases, with 11 bases between them. The CDR3 DNA reads as TGTGCCAGCAGTGTGGGTGGGTACTCCTACAATGAGCAGTTCTTC. As protein: CASSVGGYSYNEQFF.

This rearrangement joins TRBV7-2 to TRBJ1-5; 9 positions agree with TRBD1. CDR1 and CDR2 (germline): SGHTA, FQGNSA. CDR3 length: 16 residues. The V segment lost 0 bases and the J segment 6 bases; nucleotides outside the gene matches: 6. The CDR3 sequence: CASSLAGTGLAQPQHF. The CDR3 DNA follows: TGTGCCAGCAGCTTAGCCGGGACAGGGCTGGCTCAGCCCCAGCATTTT. The whole variable domain, remainder taken from reference TRBV7-2 and TRBJ1-5, is GAGVSQSPSNKVTEKGKDVELRCDPISGHTALYWYRQSLGQGLEFLIYFQGNSAPDKSGLPSDRFSAERTGGSVSTLTIQRTQQEDSAVYLCASSLAGTGLAQPQHFGDGTRLSIL.

This CDR3 is CASSQGRLETQYF. CDR3 sequence (DNA): TGCGCCAGCAGCCAAGGGCGATTGGAGACCCAGTACTTC. The gene calls are TRBV4-1 and TRBJ2-5; no clear D gene. The V end was cut by 1 base, the J end by 5 bases, with 8 bases between. The CDR3 is made up of 13 amino acids. The germline CDR1 and CDR2 sequences are MGHRA and YSYEKL.

The V and J genes are TRBV29-1 and TRBJ1-4, with TRBD1 matching over 7 bases. The length of the CDR3 is 15 residues. Germline assignment: CDR1 SQVTM and CDR2 ANQGSEA. Trimming cost V 4 bases and J 0 bases; bases outside gene matches: 5. CDR3 nucleotides: TGCAGCGTTGGGGGGGACAGCGCAACTAATGAAAAACTGTTTTTT. Its translation: CSVGGDSATNEKLFF.

This clonotype showed up many times. The CDR3, as DNA: TGCAGTGCTAGTATGACTAGCGGGAGGGAATACCTTGACGAGCAGTACTTC. Translated, it gives CSASMTSGREYLDEQYF. The V and J genes are TRBV20-1 and TRBJ2-7; the match to TRBD2 covers 14 bases. Germline CDR1 is DFQATT and CDR2 is SNEGSKA (reference sequence). There are 17 residues in the CDR3. Trimming cost V 3 bases and J 5 bases; bases outside gene matches: 12.

The chain employs TRBV6-4 and TRBJ1-1; no clear D. Trimming stripped 3 bases from V and 2 bases from J, with 10 bases between. The CDR3 loop spans 14 amino acids. Germline CDR1 and CDR2: MRHNA and SNTAGT. The CDR3 DNA is TGTGCCAGCAGTGAGGATACCGAAAACACTGAAGCTTTCTTT. Translation gives CASSEDTENTEAFF.

V and J are TRBV20-1 and TRBJ2-6; the D is unclear. The CDR3 runs to 17 residues. V was trimmed by 0 bases and J by 0 bases, leaving 12 bases between them. Germline assignment: CDR1 DFQATT and CDR2 SNEGSKA (reference sequence). DNA of the CDR3: TGCAGTGCTAGAGATCTTCGGGCCCACTCTGGGGCCAACGTCCTGACTTTC. Amino acid sequence: CSARDLRAHSGANVLTF.

This clonotype was detected ten times or more. V usage is TRBV12-3 or TRBV12-4 and J usage is TRBJ1-1; tentatively, D is TRBD1 (5 bases). The CDR3 sequence is 14 residues long. V was pared by 6 bases and J by 1 base, with 12 bases between. For the CDR3, the DNA is TGTGCCAGCAGCTTTCAGGGATGGAACACTGAAGCTTTCTTT. It yields the protein CASSFQGWNTEAFF.

This clonotype has at least ten counts. The chain carries TRBV12-3 or TRBV12-4 and TRBJ2-2; 7 bases are shared with TRBD2. J was trimmed by 7 bases and V by 4 bases; bases with no gene match: 9. The CDR3 is 15 amino acids. CDR3 DNA sequence: TGTGCCAGCAGTTCGTTAGCGGGTGGGGACGGGGAGCTGTTTTTT. It specifies CASSSLAGGDGELFF.